This is a list of T cell receptor beta chains from one sample in a study of blood T cell repertoires in COVID-19. The repertoire was sequenced with immunoSEQ multiplex PCR; TCRdb's copy has only in-frame clones and lacks some. In the table there are more than 100,000 clones, about 90% of which are singletons. The sample taken for sequencing was peripheral blood. These receptors originate from a woman in her 70s with acute or convalescent COVID-19. Both conserved end residues are part of each CDR3. Each record gives: clone size, J gene, V gene, D gene, CDR3 DNA, CDR3 protein. A D gene is named only where the DNA matches it firmly. Part of the rows lack a size; the others show once, few, many or a class for expanded clones.

>once|TRBJ2-1|TRBV15|TRBD1
TGTGCCACCAGCGGCGGACAGGCCCCTGTTGGTGAGCAGTTCTTC
CATSGGQAPVGEQFF
>.|TRBJ1-6|TRBV9|.
TGTGCCAGCAGCCCTAGCGGCACCCTTTGGGGCCTTCATAATTCACCCCTCCACTTT
CASSPSGTLWGLHNSPLHF
>.|TRBJ1-1|TRBV19|TRBD1
TGTGCCAGTAGCACCGGACAGGGGGCGAACACTGAAGCTTTCTTT
CASSTGQGANTEAFF
>.|TRBJ2-7|TRBV5-4|TRBD1
TGTGCCAGCAGCATCGGACAGGGGGCCTACGAGCAGTACTTC
CASSIGQGAYEQYF
>.|TRBJ1-2|TRBV9|TRBD1
TGTGCCAGCAGCGTAGTAGCAGAGACAGGGGATGGCTACACCTTC
CASSVVAETGDGYTF
>.|TRBJ1-3|TRBV19|.
TGTGCCAGTAGTCCGCTGCCCCAGGGGTCCGGAAACACCATATATTTT
CASSPLPQGSGNTIYF
>.|TRBJ2-4|TRBV19|.
TGTGCCAGTAGTATAGTAGAGGGAGCCAAAAACATTCAGTACTTC
CASSIVEGAKNIQYF
>.|TRBJ1-4|TRBV7-2|.
TGTGCCAGCAGCACGCGACGGGAAAATGAAAAACTGTTTTTT
CASSTRRENEKLFF
>few|TRBJ1-1|TRBV19|TRBD1
TGTGCCAGTAGTTCAACGACAGGGGGCACTGAAGCTTTCTTT
CASSSTTGGTEAFF
>.|TRBJ1-4|TRBV5-1|TRBD1
TGCGCCAGCACCCCGCGACAGGGTCCTAATGAAAAACTGTTTTTT
CASTPRQGPNEKLFF
>.|TRBJ1-5|TRBV10-1|.
TGCGCCAGCAGTGAGAACTTGGATCAGCCCCAGCATTTT
CASSENLDQPQHF
>.|TRBJ2-7|TRBV5-4|TRBD1
TGTGCCAGCAGCCGGGACAGGGGGCTTGACGAGCAGTACTTC
CASSRDRGLDEQYF
>.|TRBJ1-2|TRBV2|.
TGTGCCAGCAGTGAAGCGCGGGCCGGGAGGGGCTATGGCTACACCTTC
CASSEARAGRGYGYTF
>.|TRBJ2-3|TRBV15|TRBD1
TGTGCCACCAGCAGAGACAACAGGGGGATGGATACGCAGTATTTT
CATSRDNRGMDTQYF
>.|TRBJ2-2|TRBV29-1|TRBD2
TGCAGCGTCAGTCCGGGGGGGAACACCGGGGAGCTGTTTTTT
CSVSPGGNTGELFF
>.|TRBJ2-2|TRBV28|.
TGTGCCAGCAGTTTCGGGAAAGGGACCGGGGAGCTGTTTTTT
CASSFGKGTGELFF
>once|TRBJ2-7|TRBV6-5|.
TGTGCCAGCAGTTCCCTCGGGGGCTCCTACGAGCAGTACTTC
CASSSLGGSYEQYF
>.|TRBJ2-2|TRBV7-2|.
TGTGCCAGCAGCTTAGCGTCGCTAACGAACACCGGGGAGCTGTTTTTT
CASSLASLTNTGELFF